The 4 T cell receptor beta chains below all came from one sample that was sequenced in a study of blood T cell repertoires in COVID-19. TCRdb's table, derived via immunoSEQ multiplex PCR, lists solely in-frame clones and lacks some. Seen here are roughly 320,000 clones, around 89% observed once, and the top ten hold roughly 6.3%. The sequenced sample consisted of peripheral blood. The receptor set was obtained from a woman between 50 and 59 years old with COVID-19, enrolled during active disease.

The genes are TRBV11-3 and TRBJ2-7; 7 bases align to TRBD2. This CDR3 spans 15 amino acids. Germline V CDR1 and CDR2: SGHNT, YENEEA. Trimming at V came to 1 base and at J to 3 bases, leaving 6 bases not matched to a gene. CDR3 nucleotides: TGTGCCAGCAGCTTAGGCGGGCTAGCGGTCTACGAGCAGTACTTC. This gives the protein CASSLGGLAVYEQYF.

The chain recombines TRBV7-2 with TRBJ2-3; 11 bases line up with TRBD2. The germline V gene encodes CDR1 SGHTA and CDR2 FQGNSA. Germline trimming cut 2 bases from V and 6 bases from J; bases unmatched to any gene: 4. The CDR3 loop spans 15 amino acids. CDR3 loop: CASSLIRLAGDTQYF. DNA of the CDR3: TGTGCCAGCAGCTTAATCCGACTAGCGGGGGATACGCAGTATTTT.

This clone was detected a few times. The chain uses TRBV6-1 and TRBJ1-2; the match to TRBD1 covers 8 bases. CDR1 is MNHNS, CDR2 SASEGT, per germline. V gave up 1 base and J gave up 8 bases; unmatched junction bases: 9. The CDR3 runs to 15 residues. CDR3 bases: TGTGCCAGCAGTGAAGTTCATCGGACAGGGACCGGCTACACCTTC. Its protein is CASSEVHRTGTGYTF.

J is TRBJ1-6 and V is TRBV6-6; D is unclear. The V end was cut by 0 bases, the J end by 5 bases, with 8 bases between. The CDR3 contains 15 residues. Per the germline V gene, CDR1 is MNHNY and CDR2 is SVGAGI (reference sequence). The CDR3, as DNA: TGTGCCAGCAGTTACTCAGGAGGAAATAATTCACCCCTCCACTTT. Protein sequence: CASSYSGGNNSPLHF.